This T cell receptor (beta chain) was identified in a study of neurological immune-mediated disorders. One entry per CDR3 protein, called by TCRdb with MiXCR from the 5' RACE reads. The data hold more than 30,000 distinct CDR3 sequences, with 13% observed a single time. The CDR3 extends over 14 amino acids. Germline CDR1 SGHTA, CDR2 FQGNSA. Trimming removed 4 bases at V and 5 bases at J, with 12 bases between. Specified time point: technical triplicate 2. This clonotype is medium-sized. This chain uses TRBV7-2 with TRBJ2-1, with D possibly being TRBD1 or TRBD2 (5 bases each). This TCR was recovered from a female donor with HTLV-1-associated myelopathy (HAM/TSP). The specimen sequenced was CD4+ T cells from blood. The CDR3 DNA sequence: TGTGCCAGCAGCTCTACGGGGCCGGACAATGAGCAGTTCTTC. Translating it yields CASSSTGPDNEQFF. The whole variable domain, filled in from reference TRBV7-2 and TRBJ2-1, reads GAGVSQSPSNKVTEKGKDVELRCDPISGHTALYWYRQSLGQGLEFLIYFQGNSAPDKSGLPSDRFSAERTGGSVSTLTIQRTQQEDSAVYLCASSSTGPDNEQFFGPGTRLTVL.